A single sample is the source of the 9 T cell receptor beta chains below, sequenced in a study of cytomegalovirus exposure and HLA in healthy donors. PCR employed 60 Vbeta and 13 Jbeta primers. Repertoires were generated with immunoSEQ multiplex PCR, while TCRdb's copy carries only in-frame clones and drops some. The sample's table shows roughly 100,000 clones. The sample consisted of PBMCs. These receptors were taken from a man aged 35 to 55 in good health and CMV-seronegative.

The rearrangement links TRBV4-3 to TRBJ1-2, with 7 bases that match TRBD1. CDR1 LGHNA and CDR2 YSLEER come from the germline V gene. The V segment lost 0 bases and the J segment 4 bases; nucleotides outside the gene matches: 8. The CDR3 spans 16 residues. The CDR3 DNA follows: TGCGCCAGCAGCCAAGATGAGGCCAGGGGGATCTATGGCTACACCTTC. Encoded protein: CASSQDEARGIYGYTF.

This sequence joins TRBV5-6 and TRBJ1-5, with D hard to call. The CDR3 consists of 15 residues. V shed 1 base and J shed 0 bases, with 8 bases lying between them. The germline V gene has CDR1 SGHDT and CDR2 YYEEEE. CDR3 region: CASSLRSNSNQPQHF. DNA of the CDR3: TGTGCCAGCAGCTTGAGGAGTAATAGCAATCAGCCCCAGCATTTT.

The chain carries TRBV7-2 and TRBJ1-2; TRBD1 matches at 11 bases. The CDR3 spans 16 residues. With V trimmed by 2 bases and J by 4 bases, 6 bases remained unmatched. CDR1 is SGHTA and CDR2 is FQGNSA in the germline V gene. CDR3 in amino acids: CASSLSLGQGAYGYTF. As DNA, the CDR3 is TGTGCCAGCAGCTTAAGTTTAGGACAGGGGGCCTATGGCTACACCTTC.

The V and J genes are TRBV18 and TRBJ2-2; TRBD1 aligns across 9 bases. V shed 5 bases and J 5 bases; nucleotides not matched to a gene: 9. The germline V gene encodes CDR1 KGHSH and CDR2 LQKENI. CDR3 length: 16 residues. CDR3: CASSESGTGRTGELFF. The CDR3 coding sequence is TGTGCCAGCTCAGAATCCGGGACAGGGCGGACCGGGGAGCTGTTTTTT.

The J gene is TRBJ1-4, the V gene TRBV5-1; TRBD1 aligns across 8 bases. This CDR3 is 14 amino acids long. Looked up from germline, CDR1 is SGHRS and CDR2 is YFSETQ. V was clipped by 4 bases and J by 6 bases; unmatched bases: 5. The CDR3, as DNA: TGCGCCAGCAGCGTCGGGACAGGTGATGAAAAACTGTTTTTT. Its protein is CASSVGTGDEKLFF.

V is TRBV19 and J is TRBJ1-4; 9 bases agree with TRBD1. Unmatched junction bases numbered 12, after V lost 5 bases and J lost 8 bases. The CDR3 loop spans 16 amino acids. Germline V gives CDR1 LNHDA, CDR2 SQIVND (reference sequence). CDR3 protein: CASSATGGQGGEKLFF. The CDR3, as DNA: TGTGCCAGTAGTGCCACGGGGGGACAGGGTGGCGAAAAACTGTTTTTT.

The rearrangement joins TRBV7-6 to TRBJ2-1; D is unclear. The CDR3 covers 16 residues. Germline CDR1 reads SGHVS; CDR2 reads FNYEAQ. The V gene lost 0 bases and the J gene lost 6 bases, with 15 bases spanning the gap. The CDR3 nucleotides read TGTGCCAGCAGCTTAGCGAGTAGCAATCCCCTCAATGAGCAGTTCTTC. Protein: CASSLASSNPLNEQFF.

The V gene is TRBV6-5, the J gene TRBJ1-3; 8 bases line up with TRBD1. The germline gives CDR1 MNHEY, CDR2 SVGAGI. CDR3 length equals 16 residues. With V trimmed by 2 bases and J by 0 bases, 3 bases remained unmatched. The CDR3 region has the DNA TGTGCCAGCAGTTACGACAGGGGTTTCTCTGGAAACACCATATATTTT. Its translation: CASSYDRGFSGNTIYF.

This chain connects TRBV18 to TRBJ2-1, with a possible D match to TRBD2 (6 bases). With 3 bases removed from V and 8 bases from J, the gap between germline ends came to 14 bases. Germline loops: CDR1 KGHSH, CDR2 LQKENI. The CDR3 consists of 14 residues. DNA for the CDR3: TGTGCCAGCTCACCCCCCTACGGGAGCGATGAGCAGTTCTTC. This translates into CASSPPYGSDEQFF.